The T cell receptor beta chain under discussion was sequenced for a study of blood T cells in healthy people across ages. General study points: Older age coincided with a roughly linear decline in TCR beta diversity per million T cells. It was not known whether donors were CMV positive (a possible confounder of expanded clonotype changes). The study regarded diversity estimates from one million T cells as underestimates.

Next came a second PCR, run for 7 to 11 cycles, which used a sample-barcoded 5' primer along with a J-beta primer mix. TCRdb reanalysed the 5' RACE reads using MiXCR and keeps one entry per CDR3 protein. Of 1,500,000 or so distinct CDR3 sequences listed, approximately 39% were seen once; the top ten hold about 4%. A remark on this clonotype: No antigen is known for it.

Healthy Russian Caucasian donors spanned ages about 6 to 95 years. What was sequenced was blood. The TCR was taken from a woman aged 18 to 35 in good health.

The CDR3 sequence is CASSQDTGPRQDTEAFF. CDR3 nucleotide sequence: TGTGCCAGCAGCCAAGATACGGGTCCCCGACAGGACACTGAAGCTTTCTTT. The chain carries TRBV3-1 and TRBJ1-1, with D possibly TRBD1 on 6 matching bases. The CDR3 totals 17 residues. The germline V and J ends were trimmed by 0 bases and 3 bases, with 17 bases remaining between them. Germline-derived CDR1 and CDR2 are LGHDT and YNNKEL (reference sequence).